The 22 T cell receptor beta chains below come from one sample, sequenced in a study of blood T cells in healthy people across ages. A J-beta primer mix and a sample-barcoded 5' primer were used in a second PCR of about 7 to 12 cycles. TCRdb fed the 5' RACE reads into MiXCR, producing one record per CDR3 protein. The table records just under 550,000 distinct CDR3 sequences, around 24% of them present only once. These data were also reused for a study on T cells of mothers and their children.

Sequencing was performed on blood. These receptors were collected from a boy aged 5-17 years in good health.

Here the CDR3 reads CASTSTSYNEQFF. CDR3 DNA sequence: TGTGCCAGCACGTCAACCTCCTACAATGAGCAGTTCTTC. This chain connects TRBV6-5 to TRBJ2-1; D is unclear. The CDR3 runs to 13 residues. The V gene's germline CDR1 is MNHEY and CDR2 SVGAGI. V was cut by 7 bases and J by 0 bases, with 7 bases left in between.

The V call is TRBV5-1, the J call TRBJ1-1; weak D call: TRBD1 (6 bases). This CDR3 is 15 amino acids long. Trimming took off 7 bases at V and 3 bases at J, with 19 bases between the two ends. Germline CDR1 and CDR2: SGHRS and YFSETQ. Here the CDR3 DNA reads TGCGCCAGCCAAAGGGGAGGACAGCGCGACACTGAAGCTTTCTTT. Translated, it gives CASQRGGQRDTEAFF.

Only a few counts were recorded for this clonotype. V is TRBV5-5 and J is TRBJ2-4; 7 bases align to TRBD1. Germline CDR1 reads SGHKS; CDR2 reads YYEKEE (reference sequence). The CDR3 consists of 14 residues. V lost 5 bases, J lost 8 bases, and 10 bases stayed unmatched. The CDR3 sequence: CASRRGTDPHIQYF. DNA of the CDR3: TGTGCCAGCAGACGTGGGACAGATCCGCACATTCAGTACTTC.

The chain is built from TRBV20-1 and TRBJ2-7; 7 nucleotides match TRBD2. The DNA end is a closer match to TRBJ2-1, so the J assignment may be wrong. Germline CDR1 is DFQATT and CDR2 is SNEGSKA (reference sequence). The CDR3 is made up of 14 amino acids. CDR3 bases: TGCAGTGCTAGGTCGCGGCTAGCGGTCAATGAGCAGTTCTTC. Translated, it gives CSARSRLAVNEQFF.

This clonotype came up a few times. DNA of the CDR3: TGTGCCACCGGGACAAAGTGCGGTCGGGCCCAAGAGACCCAGTACTTC. Encoded protein: CATGTKCGRAQETQYF. The V and J genes are TRBV24-1 and TRBJ2-5, with D possibly TRBD1 on 6 matching bases. Trimming pared 9 bases from V and 1 base from J, leaving 20 bases between. This CDR3 contains 16 residues. In germline, CDR1 is KGHDR, CDR2 SFDVKD.

This clonotype has a handful of counts. The CDR3 here is CASSLRDSSSYNEQFF. CDR3 sequence (DNA): TGTGCCAGCAGCTTGCGGGACAGTAGCTCCTACAATGAGCAGTTCTTC. The V and J genes are TRBV7-2 and TRBJ2-1, with TRBD1 as a possible D gene (7 bases). The CDR3 loop spans 16 amino acids. Trimming removed 3 bases from V and 0 bases from J, with 12 bases in between. Germline V gene sequence: CDR1 SGHTA, CDR2 FQGNSA.

As regards this clonotype: Given a much more abundant clone one base away, this may be a read error. The V gene is TRBV4-1, the J gene TRBJ2-2; 11 positions match TRBD2. The CDR3 is 15 residues long. Germline V gene data show CDR1 as MGHRA and CDR2 as YSYEKL. In nucleotides, the CDR3 is TGCGCCGGCAGTACTAGCGGGAGGAACACCGGGGAGCTGTTTTTT. Translation gives CAGSTSGRNTGELFF.

The rearrangement uses TRBV2 and TRBJ1-4, with D possibly being TRBD1 (6 bases). Germline CDR1 is SNHLY and CDR2 is FYNNEI. V was pared by 7 bases and J by 6 bases, with 9 bases between. The CDR3 length is 12 residues. CDR3 amino acids: CASMAGDEKLFF. The DNA for the CDR3 is TGTGCCAGCATGGCAGGGGATGAAAAACTGTTTTTT.

V usage is TRBV24-1 and J usage is TRBJ2-4; D remains ambiguous. Trimming stripped 4 bases from V and 1 base from J, with 13 bases between. Germline CDR1 KGHDR, CDR2 SFDVKD. This CDR3 comprises 16 residues. The CDR3 sequence is CATSDAAPRAKNIQYF. The CDR3 DNA reads as TGTGCCACCAGTGACGCAGCTCCTCGGGCCAAAAACATTCAGTACTTC.

CDR3 sequence (DNA): TGTGCCAGCAGTTACCTCGGGACTAGGGTCACAGATACGCAGTATTTT. Protein product: CASSYLGTRVTDTQYF. This rearrangement joins TRBV6-2 or TRBV6-3 to TRBJ2-3; 8 bases are shared with TRBD2. The germline gives CDR1 MNHEY, CDR2 SVGEGT. With V trimmed by 2 bases and J by 2 bases, 6 bases remained unmatched. This CDR3 is 16 amino acids long.

The V and J genes are TRBV10-3 and TRBJ2-1, with D perhaps being TRBD1 or TRBD2 (6 bases each). Trimming removed 9 bases from V and 4 bases from J, with 22 bases in between. Germline V gene lookup returns CDR1 ENHRY and CDR2 SYGVKD. CDR3 length: 16 residues. CDR3 protein: CAIRLGDGGDYNEQFF. The CDR3 nucleotides are TGTGCCATTAGACTGGGAGACGGGGGCGATTACAATGAGCAGTTCTTC.

The rearrangement uses TRBV4-1 and TRBJ1-1; 12 nucleotides line up with TRBD1. With 4 bases clipped from V and 10 bases from J, the junction kept 7 bases outside the gene matches. Germline CDR1 reads MGHRA; CDR2 reads YSYEKL. The CDR3 spans 14 residues. In nucleotides, the CDR3 is TGCGCCAGCAGCCCCATGGGACAGGGGGCAGCAGCTTTCTTT. This codes for CASSPMGQGAAAFF.

The V and J genes are TRBV12-3 or TRBV12-4 and TRBJ2-7; a possible D gene is TRBD1 (5 bases). CDR3 size: 14 residues. Trimming removed 5 bases from V and 6 bases from J, with 17 bases in between. The CDR3 coding sequence is TGTGCCAGCAGTCCCCTCGACAGAGCAAGCGAGCAGTACTTC. Protein sequence: CASSPLDRASEQYF.

This clonotype came up once. The V call is TRBV3-1, the J call TRBJ1-1; D is ambiguous. Deletions cut 3 bases from V and 6 bases from J, with 8 bases between. The CDR3 length is 12 residues. CDR1 and CDR2 from the germline V gene are LGHDT and YNNKEL (reference sequence). DNA of the CDR3: TGTGCCAGCAGCCATCTAGGCGCTGAAGCTTTCTTT. It codes for CASSHLGAEAFF. Filled out from reference TRBV3-1 and TRBJ1-1, the complete variable domain reads DTAVSQTPKYLVTQMGNDKSIKCEQNLGHDTMYWYKQDSKKFLKIMFSYNNKELIINETVPNRFSPKSPDKAHLNLHINSLELGDSAVYFCASSHLGAEAFFGQGTRLTVV.

CDR3 nucleotides: TGTGCCAGCAGTTACATGGGGTCTAGCTCCTACAATGAGCAGTTCTTC. It specifies CASSYMGSSSYNEQFF. V usage is TRBV6-2 or TRBV6-3 and J usage is TRBJ2-1; D is unresolved. Looked up from germline, CDR1 is MNHEY and CDR2 is SVGEGT. V dropped 2 bases and J dropped 0 bases, with 11 bases sitting between them. This CDR3 is 16 amino acids long.

This clonotype occurred many times. V and J are TRBV6-1 and TRBJ2-1, with 10 bases identical to TRBD1. Trimming took 4 bases from V and 5 from J; bases not matched to a gene: 5. There are 15 residues in the CDR3. Germline V CDR1 and CDR2: MNHNS, SASEGT. CDR3: CASSVGQGGHNEQFF. The CDR3 bases are TGTGCCAGCAGTGTTGGACAGGGGGGCCACAATGAGCAGTTCTTC.

V is TRBV5-1 and J is TRBJ2-3; no firm D call. Germline V lookup: CDR1 SGHRS, CDR2 YFSETQ. The CDR3 loop spans 14 amino acids. V lost 7 bases to trimming and J lost 0 bases, with 12 bases between them. The chain's CDR3 is CASLRLPSTDTQYF. The CDR3 coding sequence is TGCGCCAGCCTAAGACTCCCTAGCACAGATACGCAGTATTTT.

The chain recombines TRBV2 with TRBJ1-2, with D possibly matching TRBD1 (6 bases). Germline V gene data show CDR1 as SNHLY and CDR2 as FYNNEI. The germline V and J ends were trimmed by 6 bases and 4 bases, with 9 bases remaining between them. CDR3 size: 12 residues. CDR3 bases: TGTGCCAGCAGGGTGGACAGCTATGGCTACACCTTC. It translates to CASRVDSYGYTF.

The chain has TRBV11-2 and TRBJ1-1; a possible D gene is TRBD1 (5 bases). V was cut by 5 bases and J by 7 bases, with 11 bases left in between. The CDR3 is made up of 12 amino acids. Per germline, CDR1 SGHAT and CDR2 FQNNGV. CDR3 region: CASSHRGDEAFF. The CDR3 DNA is TGTGCCAGCAGCCATCGGGGGGATGAAGCTTTCTTT.

This clonotype was picked up a small number of times. The gene calls are TRBV7-9 and TRBJ2-5; 11 bases fit TRBD1. The J call may be faulty, since TRBJ2-7 better matches the DNA end. Germline assignment: CDR1 SEHNR and CDR2 FQNEAQ (reference sequence). The CDR3 contains 16 residues. CDR3 bases: TGTGCCAGCAGCTTAGGGGACAGGGGGTCTGGCTACGAGCAGTACTTC. Translated: CASSLGDRGSGYEQYF.

This sequence joins TRBV7-8 and TRBJ2-1; 10 bases are a match to TRBD1. Unmatched junction bases numbered 7, after V lost 4 bases and J lost 7 bases. The CDR3 totals 15 residues. Germline V gene lookup returns CDR1 SGHVS and CDR2 FQNEAQ. The CDR3 DNA reads TGTGCCAGCAGCTCGCCCGGACAGGGGGAAAATGAGCAGTTCTTC. Its translation: CASSSPGQGENEQFF.

The chain carries TRBV7-2 and TRBJ2-3; 11 nucleotides line up with TRBD2. J gave up 6 bases and V 1 base, and 9 bases lay outside the gene matches. Germline CDR1 and CDR2: SGHTA and FQGNSA. The CDR3 is 17 amino acids. Here the CDR3 reads CASSLDGLAGGVDTQYF. As DNA, the CDR3 is TGTGCCAGCAGCTTAGATGGGCTAGCGGGAGGTGTCGATACGCAGTATTTT.